What follows is one T cell receptor beta chain and its context. Antigen specificity is unknown. The CDR3 is 13 amino acids. Trimming left V 0 bases short and J 6 bases short, with 7 bases between. Germline-derived CDR1 and CDR2 are LGHNA and YSLEER. The data derive from a study of long-term antiretroviral therapy in people with HIV. Study-level results: There were no data on ART adherence, viral resistance or therapy changes, a gap that limits inferences about post-ART repertoire changes.

Each specimen consisted of about 0.95-10 million cryopreserved PBMC prior to extraction of DNA. Survey-level immunoSEQ v3.0 assays were run. The protocol was immunoSEQ multiplex PCR, while the TCRdb copy is restricted to in-frame clones and leaves out a portion. Of roughly 28,000 clones in the sample, roughly 90% are singletons; the top ten hold roughly 4%. The source is a woman in her late teens or twenties with HIV. The sequencing here drew on unsorted PBMCs, taken 1.8 years after starting antiretroviral therapy. This chain links TRBV4-3 with TRBJ2-3, with D uncertain. CDR3 coding DNA: TGCGCCAGCAGCCAAGATAAATCGGATACGCAGTATTTT. Translated, it gives CASSQDKSDTQYF.